This entry features one T cell receptor beta chain sequence. Its matching antigen is unknown. Sorted populations all had greater than 98% purity. Germline values: CDR1 LNHDA, CDR2 SQIVND (reference sequence). V was pared by 8 bases and J by 4 bases, with 18 bases between. This CDR3 contains 14 residues. These data are taken from a study of beta chain features in type 1 diabetes. Expressed TCRB transcripts were sequenced because the entire RNA isolate underwent reverse transcription. TCRdb's copy holds only in-frame clones and misses some; the assay was immunoSEQ multiplex PCR. Here the sample spans 680,000 or so clones, around 15% being singletons. Broader study findings: Type 1 diabetes patients showed a moderate but significant shortening of TCRB CDR3s in all four CD4+ subsets. High TCR expression in some cells could lead to their over-representation in cDNA sequencing. Type 1 diabetes patients showed fewer insertions and more deletions at VDJ junctions.

The sequenced material came from naive CD4+ T cells from blood. The gene calls are TRBV19 and TRBJ2-7; the D gene could be TRBD1 or TRBD2 (5 bases each). The sequence was collected from a young man in good health. CDR3 bases: TGTGCCAGTCGGTCCGGGACGGCCGTTTACGAGCAGTACTTC. Its protein is CASRSGTAVYEQYF.